These 5 T cell receptor beta chains came from one sample sequenced in a study of T cell changes during pregnancy in multiple sclerosis. Profiled with immunoSEQ multiplex PCR; TCRdb holds only in-frame clones, not every one. The sample yields about 39,000 clones, around 90% seen once. Specimen: CD4+ T cells from peripheral blood mononuclear cells, collected in the third trimester of pregnancy. Source of these receptors: a female donor in good health, enrolled as a control in a pregnancy study.

V and J are TRBV6-1 and TRBJ2-5, with 15 bases aligning to TRBD2. Germline CDR1 is MNHNS and CDR2 is SASEGT. There are 15 residues in the CDR3. J lost 7 bases, V lost 7 bases, and 7 bases had no gene match. CDR3 nucleotide sequence: TGTGCCAGCAAGGGACTAGCGGGGGGCGGGGGGACCCAGTACTTC. Its protein product is CASKGLAGGGGTQYF.

The genes are TRBV6-1 and TRBJ2-3; 7 nucleotides match TRBD2. V was pared by 2 bases and J by 2 bases, with 4 bases of the junction left unmatched. The CDR3 is 15 amino acids. Germline lookup yields CDR1 MNHNS and CDR2 SASEGT. CDR3: CASSEMGLYTDTQYF. The CDR3 DNA is TGTGCCAGCAGTGAAATGGGACTATACACAGATACGCAGTATTTT.

This clone was recorded once. V gene TRBV9 combines with J gene TRBJ2-3; 10 bases agree with TRBD1. The CDR3 has 17 amino acids. V dropped 0 bases and J dropped 6; count of bases not matched to a gene: 10. Germline CDR1 reads SGDLS; CDR2 reads YYNGEE. The CDR3 is CASSVEFWGTGEDTQYF. The CDR3 DNA is TGTGCCAGCAGCGTAGAGTTTTGGGGGACAGGGGAGGATACGCAGTATTTT.

The chain uses TRBV19 and TRBJ1-2; 8 nucleotides agree with TRBD1. V dropped 5 bases and J dropped 7; count of bases not matched to a gene: 6. CDR1 and CDR2 (germline): LNHDA, SQIVND (reference sequence). CDR3 length: 13 residues. CDR3 DNA sequence: TGTGCCAGTAGTCCTTCAGGGGGCTCTGGCTACACCTTC. Amino acids: CASSPSGGSGYTF.

The rearrangement uses TRBV7-9 and TRBJ1-5; 9 bases are shared with TRBD1. This CDR3 has 15 residues. Germline V gene data show CDR1 as SEHNR and CDR2 as FQNEAQ (reference sequence). V lost 5 bases and J lost 6; bases outside the gene matches: 8. The CDR3 loop reads CASSPGQGKGQPQHF. CDR3 coding DNA: TGTGCCAGCAGCCCAGGACAGGGGAAGGGTCAGCCCCAGCATTTT.